This T cell receptor beta chain appears in the sequencing data of a study of cytomegalovirus exposure and HLA in healthy donors. Study information: An early release of data contained about 85 million unique TCRs, which came from HLA-typed donors.

About this clone: Its antigen is still unknown.

General study findings and limits: The presence/absence work took it that sequencing depth was about the same across donors.

The study ran its PCR with 60 Vbeta and 13 Jbeta primers. Here immunoSEQ multiplex PCR was the method, and the copy in TCRdb shows in-frame clones only, minus some. The sample lists about 150,000 clones, 75% seen once, with 6% to 8.5% in the top ten. V was cut by 0 bases and J by 0 bases, with 10 bases left in between. The CDR3 totals 16 residues. The germline V gene has CDR1 SGHNT and CDR2 YYREEE (reference sequence). The sequencing sample was made of PBMCs. The chain links TRBV5-4 to TRBJ1-5; no firm D call. This TCR derives from a man aged 25 to 40 in good health and CMV-seronegative. CDR3 loop: CASSLGGPDSNQPQHF. In DNA, the CDR3 is TGTGCCAGCAGCTTGGGAGGCCCCGATAGCAATCAGCCCCAGCATTTT.